Following are 27 T cell receptor beta chains from one sample sequenced in a study of regulatory T cells in long-lasting Graves disease. Both iRepertoire HTBI primers and Arm-PCR of CDR3 regions were used to build the TCR beta libraries. TCRdb itself ran the multiplex PCR reads through MiXCR, one entry per CDR3 protein. Found here are 350,000 to 550,000 distinct CDR3 sequences, about 16% of them singletons; the top ten hold around 23%. Regarding time point: newly diagnosed GD, antithyroid drugs for less than 3 months. After RNA was extracted from PBMCs, the TCR library was made from it. The same sample was also used in a study of T cells in Graves' hyperthyroidism and ophthalmopathy.

The sequencing here drew on peripheral blood mononuclear cells (PBMCs), taken at new diagnosis, from a patient treated with antithyroid drugs. The receptors were gathered from a woman between 18 and 29 years old with Graves disease.

This clonotype has at least ten counts. The chain links TRBV27 to TRBJ2-3, with 8 bases fitting TRBD2. There are 14 residues in the CDR3. The V and J ends lost 6 bases and 2 bases, in that order; junction bases with no gene match: 4. CDR1 and CDR2 from the germline V gene are MNHEY and SMNVEV (reference sequence). The CDR3, as DNA: TGTGCCAGCAGCTTTAGCGGGAACACAGATACGCAGTATTTT. The encoded protein is CASSFSGNTDTQYF.

In nucleotides, the CDR3 is TGTGCCACCGGACAGGGGGGGGTTTTCTTCGGCACAGATACGCAGTATTTT. It specifies CATGQGGVFFGTDTQYF. The chain uses TRBV2 and TRBJ2-3, with 10 nucleotides matching TRBD1. Germline V gene lookup returns CDR1 SNHLY and CDR2 FYNNEI. The trim removed 10 bases at V and 1 base at J, leaving 14 bases unmatched. The CDR3 runs 17 residues.

This clonotype has at least ten counts. DNA of the CDR3: TGCAGTGGTTCCTACAATGAGCAGTTCTTC. Encoded protein: CSGSYNEQFF. The chain carries TRBV20-1 and TRBJ2-1; D call uncertain. V lost 7 bases to trimming and J lost 1 base, with 2 bases between them. The CDR3 contains 10 residues. Looked up from germline, CDR1 is DFQATT and CDR2 is SNEGSKA (reference sequence).

Of note for this clonotype: One end of the junction is discordant with germline, which a read error may explain. The gene calls are TRBV5-6 and TRBJ2-1, with 7 nucleotides matching TRBD1. The CDR3 loop spans 14 amino acids. Per the germline V gene, CDR1 is SGHDT and CDR2 is YYEEEE. CDR3 nucleotides: TGTGCCAGCAGCGAGGGACAGACCTTCAATGGGCAGTTCTTC. This translates into CASSEGQTFNGQFF.

This clonotype occurred a few times. The V and J genes are TRBV7-3 and TRBJ2-1; 11 bases line up with TRBD2. V was pared by 1 base and J by 6 bases, with 14 bases of the junction left unmatched. Germline V gene lookup returns CDR1 SGHTA and CDR2 FQGTGA. This CDR3 is built from 19 residues. Here the CDR3 reads CASSLRVGGRLAGGNEQFF. For the CDR3, the DNA is TGTGCCAGCAGCTTAAGGGTCGGGGGGCGGCTAGCGGGAGGCAATGAGCAGTTCTTC.

The rearrangement uses TRBV3-1 and TRBJ1-3; D is unclear. CDR3 length equals 11 residues. Trimming pared 7 bases from V and 4 bases from J, leaving 5 bases between. Per germline, CDR1 LGHDT and CDR2 YNNKEL (reference sequence). This CDR3 reads CASNGGNTIYF. CDR3 bases: TGTGCCAGCAATGGGGGAAACACCATATATTTT.

There are many counts of this clonotype. This chain joins TRBV5-1 and TRBJ2-1; D not resolved. V was trimmed by 0 bases and J by 5 bases, leaving 6 bases between them. CDR3 size: 13 residues. Germline CDR1 is SGHRS and CDR2 is YFSETQ. CDR3 protein: CASSLDQNNEQFF. In DNA form, the CDR3 reads TGCGCCAGCAGCTTGGACCAGAACAATGAGCAGTTCTTC. The whole variable domain, remainder taken from reference TRBV5-1 and TRBJ2-1, is KAGVTQTPRYLIKTRGQQVTLSCSPISGHRSVSWYQQTPGQGLQFLFEYFSETQRNKGNFPGRFSGRQFSNSRSEMNVSTLELGDSALYLCASSLDQNNEQFFGPGTRLTVL.

This clonotype has ten or more counts. The CDR3 sequence is CASSQGGLGSPLHF. The CDR3 DNA is TGTGCCAGCAGCCAAGGTGGACTTGGATCACCCCTCCACTTT. The rearrangement joins TRBV3-1 to TRBJ1-6; no reliable D call. V lost 1 base and J 10 bases, leaving 11 bases between the germline ends. Germline CDR1 is LGHDT and CDR2 is YNNKEL (reference sequence). The CDR3 spans 14 residues. Looking up the rest from reference TRBV3-1 and TRBJ1-6 gives the full variable domain: DTAVSQTPKYLVTQMGNDKSIKCEQNLGHDTMYWYKQDSKKFLKIMFSYNNKELIINETVPNRFSPKSPDKAHLNLHINSLELGDSAVYFCASSQGGLGSPLHFGNGTRLTVT.

This clonotype was counted ten times or more. The rearrangement links TRBV7-2 to TRBJ1-6; D unclear. The ends were cut back, 1 base at V and 7 bases at J, with 5 bases in the middle. Germline values: CDR1 SGHTA, CDR2 FQGNSA. The CDR3 extends over 13 amino acids. The CDR3 sequence is CASSLELNSPLHF. The CDR3 nucleotides read TGTGCCAGCAGCTTAGAGCTGAATTCACCCCTCCACTTT.

This clonotype has more than one count but fewer than ten. The chain links TRBV7-2 to TRBJ2-1; D is unclear. V gave up 5 bases and J gave up 7 bases, with 9 bases separating them. Germline V lookup: CDR1 SGHTA, CDR2 FQGNSA. The CDR3 loop spans 12 amino acids. The chain's CDR3 is CASSKDWNEQFF. CDR3 DNA: TGTGCCAGCAGCAAAGACTGGAATGAGCAGTTCTTC.

This clonotype showed up many times. This chain's CDR3 is CASSLGHSYEQYF. CDR3 nucleotide sequence: TGTGCCAGCAGTTTGGGCCACTCCTACGAGCAGTACTTC. The chain employs TRBV12-3 or TRBV12-4 and TRBJ2-7; D unclear. With 3 bases removed from V and 0 bases from J, the gap between germline ends came to 6 bases. The CDR3 contains 13 residues.

With regard to this clonotype: This may stem from a read error, because a much larger clone lies one nucleotide away. The chain employs TRBV18 and TRBJ2-3, with TRBD2 matching over 10 bases. The tail of the sequence fits TRBJ2-5 better, so the J call may be wrong. The length of the CDR3 is 16 residues. CDR1 and CDR2 from the germline V gene are KGHSH and LQKENI. The CDR3 coding sequence is TGTGCCAGCTCAACTGGAACTAGCGGGACCTGGGGGGCCCAGTACTTC. Translation gives CASSTGTSGTWGAQYF.

This clonotype was recorded a few times. This sequence joins TRBV7-9 and TRBJ2-7, with 8 bases aligning to TRBD1. The CDR3 totals 14 residues. The V segment lost 1 base and the J segment 4 bases; nucleotides outside the gene matches: 3. The germline V gene encodes CDR1 SEHNR and CDR2 FQNEAQ (reference sequence). The CDR3: CASSLEGQEYEQYF. The CDR3 nucleotides read TGTGCCAGCAGCTTAGAGGGACAGGAATACGAGCAGTACTTC.

This clonotype was recorded a few times. This chain uses TRBV4-1 with TRBJ2-7; 9 bases agree with TRBD1. The CDR3 contains 17 residues. Germline CDR1 reads MGHRA; CDR2 reads YSYEKL. Trimming cost V 1 base and J 2 bases; bases outside gene matches: 9. This CDR3 is CASSQGQAGQGTYEQYF. CDR3 sequence (DNA): TGCGCCAGCAGCCAAGGCCAGGCGGGACAGGGAACCTACGAGCAGTACTTC.

A few counts support this clonotype. CDR3 amino acids: CASSHSGEKLFF. In nucleotides, the CDR3 is TGCGCCAGCAGCCATTCAGGGGAAAAACTGTTTTTT. The chain employs TRBV4-1 and TRBJ1-4; D is perhaps TRBD1 (5 bases). CDR1 and CDR2 from the germline V gene are MGHRA and YSYEKL. The V gene lost 3 bases and the J gene lost 8 bases, with 7 bases spanning the gap. The CDR3 sequence is 12 residues long.

This clonotype was counted many times. The chain recombines TRBV5-1 with TRBJ2-7; 9 nucleotides match TRBD1. The germline CDR1 and CDR2 sequences are SGHRS and YFSETQ. The CDR3 totals 15 residues. The J segment lost 5 bases and the V segment lost 2 bases, leaving 8 bases of the junction unmatched. The CDR3 spells CASSFTGGAMNEQYF. DNA of the CDR3: TGCGCCAGCAGCTTTACAGGGGGCGCGATGAACGAGCAGTACTTC.

This clonotype was detected ten times or more. This chain joins TRBV6-1 and TRBJ1-4, with D possibly matching TRBD1 (5 bases). Trimming stripped 6 bases from V and 5 bases from J, with 13 bases between. This CDR3 region has 14 residues. Germline CDR1 reads MNHNS; CDR2 reads SASEGT. This CDR3 is CASSDQGGNEKLFF. The CDR3 DNA follows: TGTGCCAGCAGCGACCAGGGTGGGAATGAAAAACTGTTTTTT.

This clonotype turned up a few times. The V call is TRBV24-1, the J call TRBJ2-5; D is unclear. V gave up 3 bases and J gave up 7 bases, with 11 bases separating them. Germline loops: CDR1 KGHDR, CDR2 SFDVKD. The CDR3 covers 13 residues. CDR3 residues: CATSDRPPGTQYF. The CDR3 DNA is TGTGCCACCAGTGATCGACCGCCGGGGACCCAGTACTTC.

This clonotype was seen ten or more times. The rearrangement links TRBV5-1 to TRBJ2-1, with TRBD2 identical over 11 bases. CDR3 length equals 16 residues. Per the germline V gene, CDR1 is SGHRS and CDR2 is YFSETQ. Trimming at V came to 4 bases and at J to 4 bases, leaving 7 bases not matched to a gene. Here the CDR3 reads CASSREGLAVYNEQFF. Written as DNA, the CDR3 is TGCGCCAGCAGCCGCGAGGGACTAGCGGTATACAATGAGCAGTTCTTC.

This clonotype was observed many times. CDR3 bases: TGTGCCAGCAGCTCGGACAGGGCAGCCTACAATGAGCAGTTCTTC. Translating it yields CASSSDRAAYNEQFF. The rearrangement uses TRBV7-3 and TRBJ2-1; 8 bases agree with TRBD1. CDR1 and CDR2 from the germline V gene are SGHTA and FQGTGA. Trimming cost V 4 bases and J 2 bases; bases outside gene matches: 4. The CDR3 is made up of 15 amino acids.

On this clonotype: A much larger clone lies a single base off, so this may be a read error. V usage is TRBV20-1 and J usage is TRBJ1-2; TRBD1 is a possible D gene (5 bases). In germline, CDR1 is DFQATT, CDR2 SNEGSKA (reference sequence). The CDR3 contains 14 residues. V lost 7 bases, J lost 7 bases, and 22 bases lay in between. CDR3 nucleotide sequence: TGCAGTGTTCTACTGACCGCTGGGGACTGTGGCTACACCTTC. Residues: CSVLLTAGDCGYTF.

This clonotype was found many times. The chain links TRBV10-1 to TRBJ2-1; possibly TRBD1 for D (5 bases). The CDR3 has 13 residues. Per the germline V gene, CDR1 is WNHNN and CDR2 is SYGVQD (reference sequence). V was shortened by 3 bases and J by 4 bases, with 7 bases between the two germline ends. CDR3: CASSDSGYNEQFF. The CDR3 bases are TGCGCCAGCAGTGATTCAGGGTACAATGAGCAGTTCTTC.

This clonotype was observed a single time. A much larger clone lies a single base off, so this may be a read error. V gene TRBV7-6 combines with J gene TRBJ2-7; D is perhaps TRBD1 or TRBD2 (5 bases each). Germline assignment: CDR1 SGHVS and CDR2 FNYEAQ. Trimming cost V 1 base and J 7 bases, with 20 bases left between them. This CDR3 contains 16 residues. CDR3 region: CASSLVGQVEGNEQYF. CDR3 nucleotides: TGTGCCAGCAGCTTAGTAGGGCAGGTCGAGGGGAATGAGCAGTACTTC.

The J gene is TRBJ2-2, the V gene TRBV19; tentatively, D is TRBD1 or TRBD2 (5 bases each). The CDR3 runs to 19 residues. V was trimmed by 5 bases and J by 6 bases, leaving 28 bases between them. The V gene's germline CDR1 is LNHDA and CDR2 SQIVND (reference sequence). In DNA, the CDR3 is TGTGCCAGTAGTCCGGACACCGGGGTATACTGGACTGCGTCCGGGGAGCTGTTTTTT. Protein sequence: CASSPDTGVYWTASGELFF.

The gene calls are TRBV7-9 and TRBJ2-5; possible D gene TRBD1, 5 bases. The length of the CDR3 is 14 residues. Germline lookup yields CDR1 SEHNR and CDR2 FQNEAQ (reference sequence). V was trimmed by 1 base and J by 5 bases, leaving 11 bases between them. This CDR3 is CASSLEGYGETQYF. Written as DNA, the CDR3 is TGTGCCAGCAGCTTAGAGGGGTATGGGGAGACCCAGTACTTC.

This clonotype was recorded a few times. The chain is built from TRBV6-1 and TRBJ2-6; D call uncertain. Germline loops: CDR1 MNHNS, CDR2 SASEGT. The CDR3 loop spans 13 amino acids. V was cut by 7 bases and J by 1 base, with 5 bases left in between. CDR3 sequence: CASMGSGANVLTF. DNA of the CDR3: TGTGCCAGCATGGGGTCTGGGGCCAACGTCCTGACTTTC.

The rearrangement links TRBV30 to TRBJ2-2; possibly TRBD2 for D (5 bases). The germline gives CDR1 GTSNPN, CDR2 SVGIG (reference sequence). CDR3 length: 15 residues. Between the trimmed V and J ends, which lost 2 bases and 0 bases, there was a span of 10 bases. DNA of the CDR3: TGTGCCTGGAGTAGGTACGGGACGAACACCGGGGAGCTGTTTTTT. Translation gives CAWSRYGTNTGELFF.